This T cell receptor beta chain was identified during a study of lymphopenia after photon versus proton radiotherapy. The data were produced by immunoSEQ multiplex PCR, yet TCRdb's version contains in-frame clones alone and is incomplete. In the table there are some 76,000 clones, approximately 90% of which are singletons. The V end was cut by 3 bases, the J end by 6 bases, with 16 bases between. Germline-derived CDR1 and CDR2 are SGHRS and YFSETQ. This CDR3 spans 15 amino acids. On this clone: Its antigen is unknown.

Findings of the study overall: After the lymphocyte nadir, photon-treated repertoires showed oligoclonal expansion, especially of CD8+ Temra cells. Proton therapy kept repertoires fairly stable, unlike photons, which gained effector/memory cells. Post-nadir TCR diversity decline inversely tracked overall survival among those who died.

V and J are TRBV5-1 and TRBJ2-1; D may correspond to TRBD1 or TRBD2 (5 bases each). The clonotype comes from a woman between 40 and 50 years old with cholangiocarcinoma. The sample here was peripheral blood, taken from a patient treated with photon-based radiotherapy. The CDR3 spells CASSSGNYGGNEQFF. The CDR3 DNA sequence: TGCGCCAGCAGCTCCGGGAACTATGGGGGCAATGAGCAGTTCTTC. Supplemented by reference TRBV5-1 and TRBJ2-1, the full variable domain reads KAGVTQTPRYLIKTRGQQVTLSCSPISGHRSVSWYQQTPGQGLQFLFEYFSETQRNKGNFPGRFSGRQFSNSRSEMNVSTLELGDSALYLCASSSGNYGGNEQFFGPGTRLTVL.